This record looks at one T cell receptor beta chain sequence and its context. The entry originates in a study of cytomegalovirus exposure and HLA in healthy donors. Germline-derived CDR1 and CDR2 are MNHNY and SVGAGI (reference sequence). This CDR3 spans 13 amino acids. Use of 60 Vbeta and 13 Jbeta primers characterized the PCR. Original processing methods: A later analysis counted tens of millions of unique TCR beta chains, around 11 million shared. Method: immunoSEQ multiplex PCR; TCRdb's copy keeps in-frame clones and lacks some. D and trimming were read from the DNA, whereas the V and J calls and clone size are those reported in that table. The repertoire has about 130,000 clones, approximately 77% of them found once; the top ten carry 2% to 2.5%.

The receptor comes from a man aged 25-45 years in good health and CMV-seronegative. V usage is TRBV6-6 and J usage is TRBJ2-5; D unclear. The DNA matches TRBJ2-7 better at its end, which makes the J call doubtful. The specimen was PBMCs. CDR3 in DNA: TGTGCCAGCAGTTACGAGCGCTACTACGAGCAGTACTTC. It encodes CASSYERYYEQYF.